The 22 T cell receptor beta chains given below trace back to one sample, sequenced in a study of human T cells and chemical hapten exposure. Time point here: patch test 2, 6 weeks after DPC sensitization. Treatment specified: therapeutic diphenylcyclopropenone sensitization with weekly scalp DPC. TCRdb re-derived calls from the RACE reads in MiXCR, one entry per CDR3 protein. The sample lists tens of thousands of distinct CDR3 sequences; roughly 10% were seen once. The source was whole blood, collected in connection with sensitization to the hapten diphenylcyclopropenone (DPC). The receptors here all came from a woman in her twenties or thirties with alopecia areata. Some clones in this sample may be carry-over from other donors' samples.

This chain links TRBV9 with TRBJ1-3; 7 nucleotides line up with TRBD1. Germline V gene lookup returns CDR1 SGDLS and CDR2 YYNGEE. Unmatched junction bases numbered 5, after V lost 4 bases and J lost 7 bases. The CDR3 has 13 residues. The DNA for the CDR3 is TGTGCCAGCAGCTTCGGACAGGCCAACACCATATATTTT. This sequence encodes CASSFGQANTIYF.

This clonotype has at least ten counts. The chain combines TRBV7-9 with TRBJ1-2; 8 nucleotides align to TRBD1. The germline gives CDR1 SEHNR, CDR2 FQNEAQ (reference sequence). CDR3 length equals 15 residues. The ends lost 1 base at V and 7 bases at J; junction bases unmatched: 8. The CDR3 sequence is CASSLGQGQTVGYTF. The DNA for the CDR3 is TGTGCCAGCAGCTTAGGACAGGGGCAAACGGTTGGCTACACCTTC.

There are a few counts of this clonotype. This sequence joins TRBV28 and TRBJ1-1; D is unclear. The CDR3 consists of 14 residues. Germline CDR1 and CDR2: MDHEN and SYDVKM. V dropped 6 bases and J dropped 5 bases, with 16 bases sitting between them. Here the CDR3 DNA reads TGTGCCAGCAGCCCCCCCCGGGGAGGAACTGAAGCTTTCTTT. It yields the protein CASSPPRGGTEAFF.

This clonotype appeared many times. The CDR3 DNA is TGTGCCAGTAGTATGGGGCGGGACACCGGGGAGCTGTTTTTT. This encodes CASSMGRDTGELFF. The chain employs TRBV19 and TRBJ2-2, with D perhaps being TRBD1 or TRBD2 (5 bases each). Trimming left V 3 bases short and J 3 bases short, with 8 bases between. CDR1 LNHDA and CDR2 SQIVND come from the germline V gene (reference sequence). This CDR3 comprises 14 residues.

There are a few counts of this clonotype. V gene TRBV11-3 combines with J gene TRBJ2-5; 12 bases line up with TRBD1. The CDR3 is made up of 17 amino acids. Germline V gene data show CDR1 as SGHNT and CDR2 as YENEEA. Germline trimming cut 4 bases from V and 4 bases from J; bases unmatched to any gene: 10. Here the CDR3 DNA reads TGTGCCAGCAGCTACGCCGGGACAGGGGGCGCGGGAGAGACCCAGTACTTC. This encodes CASSYAGTGGAGETQYF.

This clonotype was counted ten times or more. The V call is TRBV18, the J call TRBJ1-6, with a weak D call TRBD1 (5 bases). With 3 bases removed from V and 7 bases from J, the gap between germline ends came to 13 bases. This CDR3 is 15 amino acids long. CDR1 is KGHSH, CDR2 LQKENI, per germline. DNA for the CDR3: TGTGCCAGCTCACCTGCGGCGGGGACCAATTCACCCCTCCACTTT. The encoded protein is CASSPAAGTNSPLHF. Combining the CDR3 with reference TRBV18 and TRBJ1-6 gives the whole variable domain NAGVMQNPRHLVRRRGQEARLRCSPMKGHSHVYWYRQLPEEGLKFMVYLQKENIIDESGMPKERFSAEFPKEGPSILRIQQVVRGDSAAYFCASSPAAGTNSPLHFGNGTRLTVT.

The chain links TRBV2 to TRBJ2-5, with D perhaps matching TRBD1 (6 bases). Germline V gene sequence: CDR1 SNHLY, CDR2 FYNNEI. V lost 5 bases and J 2 bases, leaving 15 bases between the germline ends. This CDR3 is 15 amino acids long. The CDR3 coding sequence is TGTGCCAGCAGTCGGACTCATACAGGGCAAGAGACCCAGTACTTC. Its protein product is CASSRTHTGQETQYF.

This clonotype was observed at least ten times. The chain has TRBV20-1 and TRBJ2-7; tentatively, D is TRBD1 or TRBD2 (5 bases each). V was clipped by 3 bases and J by 3 bases, with 15 bases between them. The CDR3 consists of 14 residues. CDR1 is DFQATT and CDR2 is SNEGSKA in the germline V gene (reference sequence). CDR3 nucleotide sequence: TGCAGTGCTAGTGAGACAGTCCGGGACTACGAGCAGTACTTC. Amino acids: CSASETVRDYEQYF.

This clonotype was counted between two and nine times. The chain uses TRBV5-1 and TRBJ2-2; 9 bases match TRBD1. The length of the CDR3 is 21 residues. Per germline, CDR1 SGHRS and CDR2 YFSETQ. J gave up 4 bases and V 0 bases, and 19 bases lay outside the gene matches. The CDR3 DNA reads as TGCGCCAGCAGCTTGGGCCTAAGGACAGGGGAGTTACCGATTTCCACCGGGGAGCTGTTTTTT. This sequence encodes CASSLGLRTGELPISTGELFF.

This clonotype came up a few times. The chain recombines TRBV3-1 with TRBJ1-1, with D maybe TRBD1 (5 bases). The CDR3 loop spans 14 amino acids. The ends were cut back, 5 bases at V and 5 bases at J, with 15 bases in the middle. Germline V gene sequence: CDR1 LGHDT, CDR2 YNNKEL (reference sequence). CDR3 bases: TGTGCCAGCAGCTCACCCGCGGGGGGGACTGAAGCTTTCTTT. Protein product: CASSSPAGGTEAFF. Using reference TRBV3-1 and TRBJ1-1 for the parts outside the CDR3, the full variable domain is DTAVSQTPKYLVTQMGNDKSIKCEQNLGHDTMYWYKQDSKKFLKIMFSYNNKELIINETVPNRFSPKSPDKAHLNLHINSLELGDSAVYFCASSSPAGGTEAFFGQGTRLTVV.

This clonotype was recorded a few times. This chain links TRBV7-9 with TRBJ1-1, with D possibly matching TRBD1 (6 bases). Germline V gene lookup returns CDR1 SEHNR and CDR2 FQNEAQ (reference sequence). The CDR3 spans 14 residues. Trimming pared 3 bases from V and 5 bases from J, leaving 13 bases between. The CDR3 loop is CASSLGRGGTEAFF. The CDR3 nucleotides are TGTGCCAGCAGCTTGGGCAGGGGTGGGACTGAAGCTTTCTTT. Complete variable domain (other parts from reference TRBV7-9 and TRBJ1-1): DTGVSQNPRHKITKRGQNVTFRCDPISEHNRLYWYRQTLGQGPEFLTYFQNEAQLEKSRLLSDRFSAERPKGSFSTLEIQRTEQGDSAMYLCASSLGRGGTEAFFGQGTRLTVV.

This clonotype was detected ten times or more. The chain couples TRBV28 to TRBJ1-1; tentative D call: TRBD1 (6 bases). V dropped 10 bases and J dropped 1 base, with 13 bases sitting between them. Germline values: CDR1 MDHEN, CDR2 SYDVKM. The CDR3 contains 13 residues. CDR3 residues: CATGGSENTEAFF. In DNA form, the CDR3 reads TGTGCCACCGGGGGCTCAGAGAACACTGAAGCTTTCTTT. Drawing the rest from reference TRBV28 and TRBJ1-1, the complete variable domain is DVKVTQSSRYLVKRTGEKVFLECVQDMDHENMFWYRQDPGLGLRLIYFSYDVKMKEKGDIPEGYSVSREKKERFSLILESASTNQTSMYLCATGGSENTEAFFGQGTRLTVV.

This clonotype was seen many times. The chain is built from TRBV29-1 and TRBJ1-2, with 9 bases lining up with TRBD1. Germline loops: CDR1 SQVTM, CDR2 ANQGSEA. Germline trimming cut 6 bases from V and 0 bases from J; bases unmatched to any gene: 11. This CDR3 spans 16 amino acids. Written as DNA, the CDR3 is TGCAGCGTAAGAGGGGGACAGGGCCCCGCTAACTATGGCTACACCTTC. Residues: CSVRGGQGPANYGYTF.

Many counts were recorded for this clonotype. This chain joins TRBV20-1 and TRBJ2-7, with 11 bases that match TRBD2. The CDR3 contains 13 residues. The V segment lost 6 bases and the J segment 3 bases; nucleotides outside the gene matches: 4. CDR1 is DFQATT, CDR2 SNEGSKA, per germline (reference sequence). Here the CDR3 DNA reads TGCAGTGCCGCGGGACTAGCGGACTACGAGCAGTACTTC. This codes for CSAAGLADYEQYF.

The CDR3 region is CSARDFRELNTEAFF. The CDR3 nucleotides read TGCAGTGCTAGGGATTTCAGGGAGTTGAACACTGAAGCTTTCTTT. The chain carries TRBV20-1 and TRBJ1-1; a possible D gene is TRBD1 (5 bases). The CDR3 has 15 residues. Germline values: CDR1 DFQATT, CDR2 SNEGSKA (reference sequence). Trimming removed 3 bases from V and 0 bases from J, with 14 bases in between.

This clonotype came up a few times. The DNA is left out, because the CDR3 cannot be placed on it with certainty; the CDR3 is given as TCRdb lists it. The chain joins TRBV7-5 to TRBJ2-7; the table gives TRBD1 as D, unverified against the DNA. TRBV7-5 is annotated as a pseudogene. Counting both end residues, the CDR3 totals 19 amino acids. The CDR3 spells CISVSEARERAKTTYEQYF.

This clonotype was recorded at least ten times. The rearrangement uses TRBV18 and TRBJ1-5; D is ambiguous. V gave up 5 bases and J gave up 3 bases, with 8 bases separating them. The CDR3 is 13 amino acids. Germline CDR1 reads KGHSH; CDR2 reads LQKENI. The CDR3 DNA sequence: TGTGCCAGCTCATCGGGTAACAATCAGCCCCAGCATTTT. The encoded protein is CASSSGNNQPQHF.

In this sample, this clonotype turned up a few times. The genes are TRBV4-2 and TRBJ2-4, with 8 bases lining up with TRBD1. Germline-derived CDR1 and CDR2 are LGHNA and YNFKEQ. Trimming at V came to 1 base and at J to 0 bases, leaving 2 bases not matched to a gene. This CDR3 region has 16 residues. The chain's CDR3 is CASSQGGQVAKNIQYF. CDR3 in DNA: TGTGCCAGCAGCCAAGGGGGACAGGTAGCCAAAAACATTCAGTACTTC.

The gene calls are TRBV6-4 and TRBJ2-2; TRBD2 aligns across 8 bases. CDR1 and CDR2 (germline): MRHNA, SNTAGT. The junction had 1 base not matched to a gene; V was cut back by 3 bases and J by 4 bases. The CDR3 extends over 14 amino acids. In DNA, the CDR3 is TGTGCCAGCAGTGAGGGGACTAGCACCGGGGAGCTGTTTTTT. It specifies CASSEGTSTGELFF.

The rearrangement links TRBV27 to TRBJ1-1, with 8 bases that match TRBD1. After removal of 4 bases from V and 2 bases from J, the junction contained 3 bases not matched to a gene. The V gene's germline CDR1 is MNHEY and CDR2 SMNVEV (reference sequence). This CDR3 region has 14 residues. The CDR3 bases are TGTGCCAGCAGTTCCGGGACAGGAAACACTGAAGCTTTCTTT. It translates to CASSSGTGNTEAFF.

The chain has TRBV5-1 and TRBJ2-1; 10 bases fit TRBD2. CDR3 size: 14 residues. Per germline, CDR1 SGHRS and CDR2 YFSETQ. With 6 bases clipped from V and 6 bases from J, the junction kept 6 bases outside the gene matches. CDR3 DNA: TGCGCCAGCACTAGCGGGAGATCGATCAATGAGCAGTTCTTC. It yields the protein CASTSGRSINEQFF. Filled out from reference TRBV5-1 and TRBJ2-1, the complete variable domain reads KAGVTQTPRYLIKTRGQQVTLSCSPISGHRSVSWYQQTPGQGLQFLFEYFSETQRNKGNFPGRFSGRQFSNSRSEMNVSTLELGDSALYLCASTSGRSINEQFFGPGTRLTVL.

This sequence joins TRBV29-1 and TRBJ2-7, with TRBD2 identical over 11 bases. The CDR3 runs to 14 residues. The germline V gene encodes CDR1 SQVTM and CDR2 ANQGSEA. Trimming removed 4 bases from V and 5 bases from J; junction bases left unmatched: 7. The CDR3 region has the DNA TGCAGCGTTGTCCCTAGCGGGAGGTACAACGAGCAGTACTTC. Encoded protein: CSVVPSGRYNEQYF.